The following is a TCR beta chain sequence with its context. Its antigen is undetermined. The repertoire was sequenced with immunoSEQ multiplex PCR; TCRdb's copy has only in-frame clones and lacks some. This table has tens of thousands of clones, 75% to 90% appearing once. This record belongs to a study of T cell responses to AZD1222 COVID-19 vaccine. Germline V gene data show CDR1 as SNHLY and CDR2 as FYNNEI. The V end was cut by 6 bases, the J end by 0 bases, with 8 bases between. This CDR3 contains 13 residues. Study outcomes and limitations: Repertoires were collected only later (after the peak T cell response had occurred). The study reported that nearly half of spike-specific TCRs target unmutated variant regions. Clonal diversity was possibly underestimated, and white British individuals and females predominated among donors.

This sequence originates from an adult who received the AZD1222 COVID-19 vaccine. The input for sequencing was peripheral blood, taken 28 days after the second AZD1222 dose. The genes are TRBV2 and TRBJ1-1; D is possibly TRBD1 (5 bases). CDR3 protein: CASSGHMNTEAFF. In nucleotides, the CDR3 is TGTGCCAGCAGCGGACATATGAACACTGAAGCTTTCTTT. The complete variable domain, with remaining parts taken from reference TRBV2 and TRBJ1-1, reads EPEVTQTPSHQVTQMGQEVILRCVPISNHLYFYWYRQILGQKVEFLVSFYNNEISEKSEIFDDQFSVERPDGSNFTLKIRSTKLEDSAMYFCASSGHMNTEAFFGQGTRLTVV.